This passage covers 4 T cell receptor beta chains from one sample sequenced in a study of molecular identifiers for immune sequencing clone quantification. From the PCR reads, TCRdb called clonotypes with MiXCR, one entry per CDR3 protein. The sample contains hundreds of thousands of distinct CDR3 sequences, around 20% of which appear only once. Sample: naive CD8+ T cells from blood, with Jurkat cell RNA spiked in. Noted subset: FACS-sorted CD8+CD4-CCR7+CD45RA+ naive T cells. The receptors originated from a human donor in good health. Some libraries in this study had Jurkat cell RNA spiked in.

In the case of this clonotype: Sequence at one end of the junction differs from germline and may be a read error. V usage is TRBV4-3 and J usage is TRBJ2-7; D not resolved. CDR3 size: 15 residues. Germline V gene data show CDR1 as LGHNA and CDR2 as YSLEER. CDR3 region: CASSQGLLGSCEQYF. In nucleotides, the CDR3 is TGCGCCAGCAGCCAAGGTCTCTTAGGTTCCTGCGAGCAGTACTTC.

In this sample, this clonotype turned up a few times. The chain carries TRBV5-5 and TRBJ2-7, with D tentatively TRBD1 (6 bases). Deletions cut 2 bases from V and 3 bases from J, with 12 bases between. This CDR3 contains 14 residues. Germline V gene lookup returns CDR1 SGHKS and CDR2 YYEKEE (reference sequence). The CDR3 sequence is CASSFFQGSYEQYF. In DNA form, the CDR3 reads TGTGCCAGCAGCTTTTTTCAGGGGAGCTACGAGCAGTACTTC. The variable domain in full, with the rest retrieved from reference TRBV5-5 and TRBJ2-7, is DAGVTQSPTHLIKTRGQQVTLRCSPISGHKSVSWYQQVLGQGPQFIFQYYEKEERGRGNFPDRFSARQFPNYSSELNVNALLLGDSALYLCASSFFQGSYEQYFGPGTRLTVT.

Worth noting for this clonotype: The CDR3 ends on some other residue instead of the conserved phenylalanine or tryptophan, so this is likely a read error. DNA for the CDR3: TGTGCCAGCAGCCCCCCTAGCGGCTACGAGCAGTACCTC. It codes for CASSPPSGYEQYL. V and J are TRBV7-9 and TRBJ2-7; 7 nucleotides line up with TRBD2. Germline V gives CDR1 SEHNR, CDR2 FQNEAQ (reference sequence). The CDR3 is made up of 13 amino acids. Trimming cost V 5 bases and J 3 bases; bases outside gene matches: 4.

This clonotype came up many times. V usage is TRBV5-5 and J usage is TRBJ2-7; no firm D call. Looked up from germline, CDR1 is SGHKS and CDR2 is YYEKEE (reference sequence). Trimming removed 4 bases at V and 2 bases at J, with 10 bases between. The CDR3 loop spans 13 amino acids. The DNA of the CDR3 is TGTGCCAGCAGCCTCGCCTTTACCTACGAGCAGTACTTC. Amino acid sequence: CASSLAFTYEQYF.